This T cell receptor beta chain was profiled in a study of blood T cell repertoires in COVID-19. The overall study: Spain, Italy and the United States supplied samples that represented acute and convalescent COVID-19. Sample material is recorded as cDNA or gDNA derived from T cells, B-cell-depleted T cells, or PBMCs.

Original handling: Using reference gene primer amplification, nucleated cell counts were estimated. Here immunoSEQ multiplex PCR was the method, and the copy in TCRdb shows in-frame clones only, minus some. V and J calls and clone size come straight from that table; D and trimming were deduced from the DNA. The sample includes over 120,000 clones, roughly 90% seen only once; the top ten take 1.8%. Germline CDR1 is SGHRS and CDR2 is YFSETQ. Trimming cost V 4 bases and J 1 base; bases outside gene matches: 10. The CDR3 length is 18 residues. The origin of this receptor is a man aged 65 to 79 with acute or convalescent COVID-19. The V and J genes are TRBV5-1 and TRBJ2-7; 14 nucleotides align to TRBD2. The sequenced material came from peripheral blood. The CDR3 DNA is TGCGCCAGCAGCGGAACGGGACTAGCGGGAGATAAATCCTACGAGCAGTACTTC. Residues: CASSGTGLAGDKSYEQYF.